This entry lists 6 T cell receptor beta chains sequenced from one sample in a study of monozygotic twins with inflammatory bowel disease. TCRdb reprocessed the 5' RACE reads and keeps a single row for each CDR3 protein, giving no DNA. The sample table includes 400,000 to 500,000 distinct CDR3 sequences. What was sequenced was blood. Every receptor here comes from a human donor with ulcerative colitis or Crohn's disease, or a healthy co-twin of an affected twin (not recorded which).

This chain links TRBV5-4 with TRBJ2-5; the TCRdb D gene call, TRBD2, has no DNA to confirm it. This CDR3 is 14 amino acids long. CDR1 is SGHNT, CDR2 YYREEE, per germline (reference sequence). The CDR3 protein is CASSLDRRELTQYF.

This chain connects TRBV20-1 to TRBJ2-1; with no DNA, the TCRdb D assignment of TRBD1 cannot be verified. In germline, CDR1 is DFQATT, CDR2 SNEGSKA (reference sequence). The CDR3 loop spans 11 amino acids. This CDR3 reads CSAAPGPEQFF.

This rearrangement joins TRBV12-3 or TRBV12-4 to TRBJ2-7. The CDR3 contains 12 residues. CDR3 in amino acids: CASSHGLYEQYF.

The chain recombines TRBV18 with TRBJ2-2; TCRdb names TRBD2, which stays unverified in the absence of DNA. The CDR3 runs 13 residues. CDR1 and CDR2 from the germline V gene are KGHSH and LQKENI. CDR3 residues: CASSPGLEEELFF.

The chain has TRBV20-1 and TRBJ2-1; the TCRdb D gene call, TRBD1, has no DNA to confirm it. Looked up from germline, CDR1 is DFQATT and CDR2 is SNEGSKA (reference sequence). The CDR3 is 14 residues long. This CDR3 reads CSATSGQGKDEQFF.

The rearrangement joins TRBV7-6 to TRBJ2-2; the D gene TCRdb calls, TRBD2, cannot be checked with no DNA. In germline, CDR1 is SGHVS, CDR2 FNYEAQ. The CDR3 extends over 15 amino acids. CDR3 protein: CASSPFLAGSGELFF.